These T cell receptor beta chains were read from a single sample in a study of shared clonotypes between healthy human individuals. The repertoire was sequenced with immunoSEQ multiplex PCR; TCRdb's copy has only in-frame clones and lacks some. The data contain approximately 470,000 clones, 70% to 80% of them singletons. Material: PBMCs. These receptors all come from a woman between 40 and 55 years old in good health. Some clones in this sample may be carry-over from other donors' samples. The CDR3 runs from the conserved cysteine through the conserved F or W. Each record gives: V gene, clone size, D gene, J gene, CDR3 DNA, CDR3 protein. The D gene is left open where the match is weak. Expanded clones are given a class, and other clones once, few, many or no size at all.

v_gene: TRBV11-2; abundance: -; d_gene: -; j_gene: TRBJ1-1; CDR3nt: TGTGCCAGCAGCTTTGGCGGGCAGACTGAAGCTTCCTTT; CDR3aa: CASSFGGQTEASF
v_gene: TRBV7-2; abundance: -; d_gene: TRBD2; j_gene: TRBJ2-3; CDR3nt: TGTGCCAGCAGCTTAGCCCCCCTCACTAGCGCCAGCACAGATACGCAGTATTTT; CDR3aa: CASSLAPLTSASTDTQYF
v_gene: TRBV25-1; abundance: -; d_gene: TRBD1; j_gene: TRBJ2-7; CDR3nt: TGTGCCAGCAGTGAATCTAGGACAGGCCGGGACTACGAGCAGTACTTC; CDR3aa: CASSESRTGRDYEQYF
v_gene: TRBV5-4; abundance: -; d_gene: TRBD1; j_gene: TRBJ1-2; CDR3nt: TGTGCCAGCAGCCCCAGGGACAGGGGGCTTCATGGCTACACCTTC; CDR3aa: CASSPRDRGLHGYTF
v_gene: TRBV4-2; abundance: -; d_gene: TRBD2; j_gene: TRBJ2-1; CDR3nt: TGTGCCAGCAGCCTAGGACTAGCGGGAGGCCCCAAGGGCAATGAGCAGTTCTTC; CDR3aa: CASSLGLAGGPKGNEQFF
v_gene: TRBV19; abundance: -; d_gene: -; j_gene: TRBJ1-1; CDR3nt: TGTGCCAGTACCCAGGGCGTGAACACTGAAGCTTTCTTT; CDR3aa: CASTQGVNTEAFF
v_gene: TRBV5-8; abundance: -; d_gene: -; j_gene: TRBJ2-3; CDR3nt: TGTGCCAGCAGCTACTTAAGGGGGACGTCCACAGATACGCAGTATTTT; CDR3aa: CASSYLRGTSTDTQYF
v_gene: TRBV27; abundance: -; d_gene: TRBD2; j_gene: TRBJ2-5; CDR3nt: TGTGCCAGCAGTCTAGGGGCTAGCGGGAGGGGGAGCCAAGAGACCCAGTACTTC; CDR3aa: CASSLGASGRGSQETQYF
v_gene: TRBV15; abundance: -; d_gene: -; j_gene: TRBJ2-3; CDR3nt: TGTGCCACCAGCAGAGAAGGTGTGGCGGCCACAGATACGCAGTATTTT; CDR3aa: CATSREGVAATDTQYF
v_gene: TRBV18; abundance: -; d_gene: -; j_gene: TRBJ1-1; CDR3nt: TGTGCCAGCTCACCGAGAAGGAGTACTGAAGCTTTCTTT; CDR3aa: CASSPRRSTEAFF
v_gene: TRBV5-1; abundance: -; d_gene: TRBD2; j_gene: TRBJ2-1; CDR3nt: TGCGCCAGCAGCCCGGAGACTAGCGGTGGGGGGAATGAGCAGTTCTTC; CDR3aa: CASSPETSGGGNEQFF
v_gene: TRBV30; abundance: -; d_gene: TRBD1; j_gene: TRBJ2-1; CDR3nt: TGTGCCTGGTCCCGGACAGGGCACGACAATGAGCAGTTCTTC; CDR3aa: CAWSRTGHDNEQFF
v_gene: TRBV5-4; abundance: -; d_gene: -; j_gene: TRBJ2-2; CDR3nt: TGTGCCAGCAGCTTTACGGGTGGCACCGGGGAGCTGTTTTTT; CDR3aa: CASSFTGGTGELFF
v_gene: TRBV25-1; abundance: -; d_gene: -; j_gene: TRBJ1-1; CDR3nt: TGTGCCAGCAGTGAGGGGGGGAAGACTGAAGCTTTCTTT; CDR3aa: CASSEGGKTEAFF
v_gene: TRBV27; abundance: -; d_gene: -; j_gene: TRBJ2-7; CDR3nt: TGTGCCAGCAGCCTAGGACTATCTACGCAGCAGTACTTC; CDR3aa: CASSLGLSTQQYF
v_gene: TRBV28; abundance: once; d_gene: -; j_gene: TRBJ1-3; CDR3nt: TGTGCCAGCAGTTTAGGTCAACCATTCTCTGGAAACACCATATATTTT; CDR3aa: CASSLGQPFSGNTIYF
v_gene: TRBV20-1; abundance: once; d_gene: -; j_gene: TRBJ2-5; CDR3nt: TGCAGTGCCGAGTCAGAGACCCAGTACTTC; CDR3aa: CSAESETQYF
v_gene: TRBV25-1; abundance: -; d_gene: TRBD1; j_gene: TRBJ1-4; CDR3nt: TGTGCCAGCCGATCTGGGACAGGGTTCATTGGTAATGAAAAACTGTTTTTT; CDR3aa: CASRSGTGFIGNEKLFF
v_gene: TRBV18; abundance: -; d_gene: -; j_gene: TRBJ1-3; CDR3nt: TGTGCCAGCTCGCCACTCTCCCCGGGTTCTGGAAACACCATATATTTT; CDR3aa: CASSPLSPGSGNTIYF
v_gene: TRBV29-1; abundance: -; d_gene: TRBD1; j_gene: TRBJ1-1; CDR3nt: TGCAGCGTTGGGACAGGGGGGAACACTGAAGCTTTCTTT; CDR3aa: CSVGTGGNTEAFF
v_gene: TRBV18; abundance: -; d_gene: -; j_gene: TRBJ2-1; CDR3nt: TGTGCCAGCTCACCGTTAGCGCCGGAGACCTACAATGAGCAGTTCTTC; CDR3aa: CASSPLAPETYNEQFF
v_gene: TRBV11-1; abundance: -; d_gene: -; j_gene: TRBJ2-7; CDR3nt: TGTGCCAGCGCAACCGACAGTCGGGGCTACGAGCAGTACTTC; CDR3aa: CASATDSRGYEQYF
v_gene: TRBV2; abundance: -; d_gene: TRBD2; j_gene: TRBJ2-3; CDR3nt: TGTGCCAGCAGGGGACTAGCGACTAGCACAGATACGCAGTATTTT; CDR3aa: CASRGLATSTDTQYF
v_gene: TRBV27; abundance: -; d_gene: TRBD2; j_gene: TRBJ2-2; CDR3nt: TGTGCCAGCAGAATAGCGGGAGGGCCCACCGGGGAGCTGTTTTTT; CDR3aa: CASRIAGGPTGELFF
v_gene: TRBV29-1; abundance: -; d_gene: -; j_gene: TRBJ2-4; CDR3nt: TGCAGCGTTGAAGATCGCAGAGGGAGAGCCAAAAACATTCAGTACTTC; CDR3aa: CSVEDRRGRAKNIQYF
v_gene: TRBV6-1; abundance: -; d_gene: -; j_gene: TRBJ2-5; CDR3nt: TGTGCCAGCAGTGAAGGAGGCACTCGGGAGACCCAGTACTTC; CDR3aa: CASSEGGTRETQYF
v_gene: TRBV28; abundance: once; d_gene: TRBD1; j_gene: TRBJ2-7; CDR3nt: TGTGCCAGCAGTGGAACCGGGACAGGGTCCAACGAGCAGTACTTC; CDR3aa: CASSGTGTGSNEQYF
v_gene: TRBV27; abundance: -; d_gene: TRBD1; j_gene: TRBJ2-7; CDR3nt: TGTGCCAGCAGTTTAGCGAGACAGGGCTACGAGCAGTACTTC; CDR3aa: CASSLARQGYEQYF
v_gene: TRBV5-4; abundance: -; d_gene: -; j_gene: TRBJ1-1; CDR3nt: TGTGCCAGCAGCTTGGACGGGATATTACGGAACACTGAAGCTTTCTTT; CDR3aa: CASSLDGILRNTEAFF
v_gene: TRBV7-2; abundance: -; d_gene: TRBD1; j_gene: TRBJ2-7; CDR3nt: TGTGCCAGCAAAACAGGACAGGAGTCGGAGCAGTACTTC; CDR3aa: CASKTGQESEQYF
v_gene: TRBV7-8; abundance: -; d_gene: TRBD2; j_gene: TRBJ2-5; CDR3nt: TGTGCCAGCAGCCTAAGCGGGAGAGTTTGGGAGACCCAGTACTTC; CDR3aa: CASSLSGRVWETQYF
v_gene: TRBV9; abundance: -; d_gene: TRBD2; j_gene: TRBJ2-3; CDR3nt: TGTGCCAGCAGCGTATTAGCGGGAGAGGGAGATACGCAGTATTTT; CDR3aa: CASSVLAGEGDTQYF
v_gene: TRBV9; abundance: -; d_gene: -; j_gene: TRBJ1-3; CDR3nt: TGTGCCAGCAGCGTATCGCTGGGAGGATCTGGAAACACCATATATTTT; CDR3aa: CASSVSLGGSGNTIYF
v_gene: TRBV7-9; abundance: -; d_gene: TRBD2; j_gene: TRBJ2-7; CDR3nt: TGTGCCAGCAGCTTACAAGCGGGAGTATCCGAGCAGTACTTC; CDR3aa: CASSLQAGVSEQYF
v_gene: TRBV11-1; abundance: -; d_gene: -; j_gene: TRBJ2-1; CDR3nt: TGTGCCAGCAGCTTAGCCGGCGTCAGGGTCTCCTACAATGAGCAGTTCTTC; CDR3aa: CASSLAGVRVSYNEQFF
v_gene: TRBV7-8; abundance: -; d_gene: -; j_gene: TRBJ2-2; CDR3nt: TGTGCCAGCAGCCGGACAGCGAACACCGGGGAGCTGTTTTTT; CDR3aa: CASSRTANTGELFF
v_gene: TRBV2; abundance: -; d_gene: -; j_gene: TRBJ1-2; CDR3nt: TGTGCCAGCAATTTGGGGGACTATGGCTACACCTTC; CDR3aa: CASNLGDYGYTF
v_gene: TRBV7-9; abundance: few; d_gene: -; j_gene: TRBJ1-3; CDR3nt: TGTGCCAGCAGCCCCCCCGGACAGTCTGGAAACACCATATATTTT; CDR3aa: CASSPPGQSGNTIYF
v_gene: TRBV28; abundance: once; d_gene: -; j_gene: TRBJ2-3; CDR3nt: TGTGCCAGCAGTTTACTGGGAAGCACAGATACGCAGTATTTT; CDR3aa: CASSLLGSTDTQYF
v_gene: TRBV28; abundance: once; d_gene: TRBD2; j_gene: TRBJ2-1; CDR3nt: TGTGCCAGCAGTTTACTAGCGGGAAACTCCTACAATGAGCAGTTCTTC; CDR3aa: CASSLLAGNSYNEQFF
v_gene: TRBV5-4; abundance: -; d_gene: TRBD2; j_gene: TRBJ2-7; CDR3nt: TGTGCCAGCAGCTTGAGGGGGCTAGCGGGAAGCTCCTACGAGCAGTACTTC; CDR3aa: CASSLRGLAGSSYEQYF
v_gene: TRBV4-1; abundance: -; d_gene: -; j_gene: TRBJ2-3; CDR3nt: TGCGCCAGCAGCCAAGTTGGGCTCCACCCTACAGATACGCAGTATTTT; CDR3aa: CASSQVGLHPTDTQYF
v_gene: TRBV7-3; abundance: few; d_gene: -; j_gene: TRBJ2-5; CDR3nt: TGTGCCAGCAGCTTAAGTCGGGAAGAGACCCAGTACTTC; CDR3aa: CASSLSREETQYF
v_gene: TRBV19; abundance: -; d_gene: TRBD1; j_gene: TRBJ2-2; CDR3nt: TGTGCCAGTAGTACCCGGACAGGGGCCGGGGTCGGGGAGCTGTTTTTT; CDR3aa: CASSTRTGAGVGELFF
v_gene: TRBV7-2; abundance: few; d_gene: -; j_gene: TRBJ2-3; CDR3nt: TGTGCCAGCAGCTTAGAGGTGGGCGCAGATACGCAGTATTTT; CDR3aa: CASSLEVGADTQYF
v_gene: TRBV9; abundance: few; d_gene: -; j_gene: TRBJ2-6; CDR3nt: TGTGCCAGCAGCGTAGCTCCACCTGGTGGGGCCAACGTCCTGACTTTC; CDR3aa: CASSVAPPGGANVLTF
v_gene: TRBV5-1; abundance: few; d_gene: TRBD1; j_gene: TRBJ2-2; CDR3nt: TGCGCCAGCAGCCATGGACAGGGTACCGGGGAGCTGTTTTTT; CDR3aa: CASSHGQGTGELFF
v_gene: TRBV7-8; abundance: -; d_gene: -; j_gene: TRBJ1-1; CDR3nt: TGTGCCAGCAGCTTAGGTCGAGGGAACACTGAAGCTTTCTTT; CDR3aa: CASSLGRGNTEAFF
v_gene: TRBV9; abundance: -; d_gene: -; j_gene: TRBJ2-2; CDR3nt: TGTGCCGCTCCAGGGAAACTACCAGAAACGAACACCGGGGAGCTGTTTTTT; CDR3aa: CAAPGKLPETNTGELFF
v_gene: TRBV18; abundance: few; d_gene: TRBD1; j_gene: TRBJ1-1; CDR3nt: TGTGCCAGCTTATCGGACAGGGGCACTGAAGCTTTCTTT; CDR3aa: CASLSDRGTEAFF
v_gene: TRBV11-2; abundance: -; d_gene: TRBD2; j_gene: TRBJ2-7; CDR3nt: TGTGCCAGCAGCCCCCTCCAGCGGGAAGGGGCCTACGAGCAGTACTTC; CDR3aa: CASSPLQREGAYEQYF
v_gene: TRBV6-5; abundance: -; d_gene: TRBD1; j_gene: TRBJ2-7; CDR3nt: TGTGCCAGCAGTTACTCGGGACAGAACTCCTACGAGCAGTACTTC; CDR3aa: CASSYSGQNSYEQYF
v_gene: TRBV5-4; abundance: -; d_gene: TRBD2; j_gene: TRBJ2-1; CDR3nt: TGTGCCAGCAGCTTCCCCCCGGGGAGGGGAGGACACAATGAGCAGTTCTTC; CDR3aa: CASSFPPGRGGHNEQFF